This entry features one T cell receptor beta chain sequence. This clone's antigen is unknown. There are no base qualities to consult, and no much larger clone falls within one base. The data originate from a study of shared clonotypes between healthy human individuals (dated by TCRdb to about 2020). At the level of the whole study: A couple of women and three men aged 18 to 49 years were included in the cohort. For each donor, CD4 naive and CD4 memory were each run on three plates, CD8 naive on two plates, and CD8 memory on one plate. Blood TCR repertoires of roughly five healthy adults were deeply sequenced to estimate repertoire size and the extent of clonotype sharing between individuals. Libraries were prepared and TCR repertoires were sequenced by different laboratories using diverse techniques, in order to increase sequencing depth and limit assay-specific biases. Leukapheresis yielded between about 0.94 and 9 billion PBMCs per donor. The research as a whole found: Across a few donors, approximately 5% of naive CD4, 3% to 4% of naive CD8, roughly 2.2% of memory CD4, and over 0.35% of memory CD8 clonotypes were shared. Larger estimated clonotype richness was generally found for naive subsets than for memory subsets. Sampling was limited to blood, and TCR repertoires in tissue likely differ from TCR repertoires in blood. Pairwise subsampling indicated that sequencing depth was expected to affect the degree of clonotype sharing among donors. Clonotypes shared by all four sorted-subset donors showed higher generation probabilities than non-shared clonotypes. Rarefaction of sorted-subset datasets indicated incomplete sequencing despite the large sequencing depth. Because the study included only a small number of donors, the genetic and exposure-history diversity represented was limited.

Using the deep immunoSEQ assay, TCR CDR3 regions were amplified from genomic DNA by multiplex PCR. Extracted genomic DNA from each cell subset was distributed evenly across all wells of several immunoSEQ 96-well plates, and each plate was treated as a replicate. For sorted subsets, around 200 ng genomic DNA, equal to some 30,000 T cell genomes, was loaded into each replicate PCR. Purified libraries were measured with a Qubit 3.0 fluorometer, size-checked on a Bioanalyzer 2100, and measured again with the KAPA Library Quantification kit. A separate single-read 150-cycle Illumina NextSeq 550 flow cell was used to sequence each immunoSEQ 96-well plate. Turning to the authors' computational methods: Because only junctional sequences without quality scores were contained in the immunoSEQ output, filtering matching that applied to full-length reads could not be performed. Sequences were annotated with PyIR, a Python wrapper for IgBLAST v1.9, and V/J genes and CDR3 were assigned using IMGT germline references. Reads were filtered out if the reads had weak V/J assignments (E-value above 1e-6), no CDR3, stop codons, out-of-frame junctions, or ambiguous translated residues. V3J clonotypes were defined as sequences sharing the same inferred V gene, J gene, and CDR3 amino acid sequence. Percentage overlap between repertoires was calculated by dividing the number of shared unique clonotypes by the size of the smaller repertoire. Repertoire richness was assessed with RTK rarefaction, the Chao1 estimator, and Recon v2.1 estimates of unobserved clonotypes. Generation probabilities for all TCRbeta clonotypes obtained by the gDNA method from a handful of donors were computed using OLGA. The source is immuneACCESS, and TCRdb retained only in-frame sequences with V and J called. Part of the clones is not carried over; for the studies checked, unresolved V genes explain less than half of this, and the remainder is unexplained. V, J and clone size reflect that table, while D and trimming were determined from the DNA. Recorded for this sample are millions of clones; more than 80% of them occurred a single time. The ten largest clones capture over 0.12% of the sample.

Healthy HIV-negative adults with no recently reported acute infections or vaccinations were included as donors. Every donor was a Caucasian adult residing in Nashville, Tennessee, USA. CD4+ T cells were enriched by magnetic negative selection; naive cells were then positively selected on CD45RA, and the negative fraction formed the memory subset. Blood was collected by leukapheresis, and PBMCs were isolated by Ficoll-Histopaque density gradient centrifugation and then cryopreserved in liquid nitrogen vapor phase. Analytical flow cytometry was used to check the purity and quantity of each magnetically sorted T cell population. Genomic DNA was isolated from each sorted fraction and quantified by UV absorbance on a Nanodrop 2000c. Spanning cysteine to phenylalanine, the CDR3 consists of 14 amino acids. This entry keeps only the CDR3 DNA: 42 bases, framed from base 1. CDR1 and CDR2 are read off the germline V gene as KGHSH and LQKENI. Trimming accounts for 4 bases at V and 5 bases at J, while the number of junction bases matched to no gene is 3.

The chain couples TRBV18 to TRBJ2-1; 9 central nucleotides agree with TRBD2. The receptor was isolated from a man younger than 30 in good health. The sample was naive CD4+ T cells sorted from blood. Sample cell subset or site, as interpreted from the label and publication: CD45RA+ positively selected. DNA sequence: TGTGCCAGCTCACAGACTAGCGGAAACAATGAGCAGTTCTTC. This is translated as CASSQTSGNNEQFF.